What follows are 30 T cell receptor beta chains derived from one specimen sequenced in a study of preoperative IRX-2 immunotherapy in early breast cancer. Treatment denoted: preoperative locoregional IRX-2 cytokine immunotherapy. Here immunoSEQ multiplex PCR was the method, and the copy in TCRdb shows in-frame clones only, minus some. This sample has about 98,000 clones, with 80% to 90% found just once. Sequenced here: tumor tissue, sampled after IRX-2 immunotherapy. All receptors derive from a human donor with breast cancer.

CDR3 nucleotides: TGTGCCATCAGTGAGTCAGTTTATAGCAATCAGCCCCAGCATTTT. This encodes CAISESVYSNQPQHF. The V gene is TRBV10-3, the J gene TRBJ1-5; D gene uncertain. Germline CDR1 reads ENHRY; CDR2 reads SYGVKD. The CDR3 has 15 residues. Trimming stripped 0 bases from V and 0 bases from J, with 6 bases between.

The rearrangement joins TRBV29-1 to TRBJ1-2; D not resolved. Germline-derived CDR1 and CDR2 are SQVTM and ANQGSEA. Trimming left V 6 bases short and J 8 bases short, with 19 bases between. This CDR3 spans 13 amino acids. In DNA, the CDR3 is TGCAGCGTCGGACTCGAAAACTCGGGAGGCTACACCTTC. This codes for CSVGLENSGGYTF.

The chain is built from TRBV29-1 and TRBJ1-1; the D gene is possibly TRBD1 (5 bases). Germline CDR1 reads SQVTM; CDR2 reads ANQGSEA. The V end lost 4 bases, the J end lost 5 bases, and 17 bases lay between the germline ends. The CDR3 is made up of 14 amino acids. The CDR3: CSVGGDRRETEAFF. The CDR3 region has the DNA TGCAGCGTTGGGGGGGATAGGCGGGAAACTGAAGCTTTCTTT.

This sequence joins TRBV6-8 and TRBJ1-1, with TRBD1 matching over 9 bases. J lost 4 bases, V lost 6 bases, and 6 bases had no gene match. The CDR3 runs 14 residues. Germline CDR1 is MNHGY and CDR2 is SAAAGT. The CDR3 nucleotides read TGTGCCAGCAGCGCCGGGACAGGGTTCACTGAAGCTTTCTTT. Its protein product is CASSAGTGFTEAFF.

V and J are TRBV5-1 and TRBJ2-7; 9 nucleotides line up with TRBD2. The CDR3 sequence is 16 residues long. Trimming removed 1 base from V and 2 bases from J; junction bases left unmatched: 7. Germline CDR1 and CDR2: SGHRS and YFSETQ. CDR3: CASSLTPGLAPYEQYF. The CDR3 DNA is TGCGCCAGCAGCTTGACTCCGGGACTAGCTCCCTACGAGCAGTACTTC.

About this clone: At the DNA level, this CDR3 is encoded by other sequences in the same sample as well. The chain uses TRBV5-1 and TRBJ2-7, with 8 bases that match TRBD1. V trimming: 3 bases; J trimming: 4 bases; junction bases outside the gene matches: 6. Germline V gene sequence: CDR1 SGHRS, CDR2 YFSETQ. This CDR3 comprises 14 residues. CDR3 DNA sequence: TGCGCCAGCAGCTCACGACAGGGGCGGTACGAGCAGTACTTC. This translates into CASSSRQGRYEQYF.

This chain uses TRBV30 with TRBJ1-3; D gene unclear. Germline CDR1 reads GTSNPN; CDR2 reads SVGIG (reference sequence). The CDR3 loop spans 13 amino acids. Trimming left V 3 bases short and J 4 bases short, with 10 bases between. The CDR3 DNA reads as TGTGCCTGGAGAAATCCAGGCGGAAACACCATATATTTT. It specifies CAWRNPGGNTIYF.

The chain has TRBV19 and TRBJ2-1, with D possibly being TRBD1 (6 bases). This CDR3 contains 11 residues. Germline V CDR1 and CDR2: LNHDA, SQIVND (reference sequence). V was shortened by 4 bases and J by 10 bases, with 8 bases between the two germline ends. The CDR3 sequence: CASSTGQEQFF. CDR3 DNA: TGTGCCAGTAGTACCGGACAGGAGCAGTTCTTC.

The CDR3 sequence: CASTPQGWGYSNQPQHF. In DNA form, the CDR3 reads TGTGCCAGCACCCCACAGGGATGGGGGTATAGCAATCAGCCCCAGCATTTT. The rearrangement links TRBV6-8 to TRBJ1-5; possibly TRBD1 for D (6 bases). Germline CDR1 and CDR2: MNHGY and SAAAGT. V gave up 7 bases and J gave up 0 bases, with 19 bases separating them. The CDR3 runs 17 residues.

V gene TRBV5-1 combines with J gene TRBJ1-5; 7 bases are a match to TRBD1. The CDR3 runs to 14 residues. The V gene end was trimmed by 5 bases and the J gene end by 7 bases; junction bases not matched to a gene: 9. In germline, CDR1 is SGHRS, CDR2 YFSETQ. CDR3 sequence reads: CASSSGGLGQPQHF. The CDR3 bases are TGCGCCAGCAGTTCAGGGGGTCTCGGCCAGCCCCAGCATTTT.

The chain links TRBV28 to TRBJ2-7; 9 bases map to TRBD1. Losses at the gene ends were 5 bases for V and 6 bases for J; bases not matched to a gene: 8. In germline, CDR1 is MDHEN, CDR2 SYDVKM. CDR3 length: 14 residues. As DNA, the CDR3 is TGTGCCAGCAGTCCTCGGGTGACAGGGGGCGAGCAGTACTTC. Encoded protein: CASSPRVTGGEQYF.

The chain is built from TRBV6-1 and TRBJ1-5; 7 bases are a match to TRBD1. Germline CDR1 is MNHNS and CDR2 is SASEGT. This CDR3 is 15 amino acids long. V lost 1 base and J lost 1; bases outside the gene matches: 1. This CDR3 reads CASSEEGASNQPQHF. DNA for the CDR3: TGTGCCAGCAGTGAAGAGGGGGCAAGCAATCAGCCCCAGCATTTT.

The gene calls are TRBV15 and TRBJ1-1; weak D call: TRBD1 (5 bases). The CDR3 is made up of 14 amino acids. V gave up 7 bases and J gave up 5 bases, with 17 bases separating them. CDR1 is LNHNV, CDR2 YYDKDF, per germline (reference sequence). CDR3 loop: CATTSNGGETEAFF. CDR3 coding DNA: TGTGCCACCACTTCGAACGGGGGGGAAACTGAAGCTTTCTTT.

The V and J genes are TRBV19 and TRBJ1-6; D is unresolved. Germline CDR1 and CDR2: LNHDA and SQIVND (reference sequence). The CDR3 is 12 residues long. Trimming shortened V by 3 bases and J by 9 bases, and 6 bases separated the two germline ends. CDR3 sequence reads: CASSMIGSPLHF. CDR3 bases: TGTGCCAGTAGTATGATAGGTTCACCCCTCCACTTT.

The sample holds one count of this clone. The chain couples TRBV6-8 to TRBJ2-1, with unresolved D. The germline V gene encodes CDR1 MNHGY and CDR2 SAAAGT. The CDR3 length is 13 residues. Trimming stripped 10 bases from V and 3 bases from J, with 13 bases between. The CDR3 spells CATYGGYYNEQFF. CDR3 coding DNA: TGTGCCACCTACGGTGGATACTACAATGAGCAGTTCTTC.

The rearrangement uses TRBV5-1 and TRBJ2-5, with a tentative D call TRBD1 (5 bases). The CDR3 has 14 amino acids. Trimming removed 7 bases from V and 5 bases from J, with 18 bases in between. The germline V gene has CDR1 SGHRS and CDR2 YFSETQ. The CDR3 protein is CASAPWTTLETQYF. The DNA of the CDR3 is TGCGCCAGCGCCCCCTGGACAACCTTGGAGACCCAGTACTTC.

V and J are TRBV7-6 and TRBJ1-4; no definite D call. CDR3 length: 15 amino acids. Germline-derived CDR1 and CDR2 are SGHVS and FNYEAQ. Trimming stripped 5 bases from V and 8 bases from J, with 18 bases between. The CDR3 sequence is CASSHRGLGDEKLFF. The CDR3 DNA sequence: TGTGCCAGCAGCCACCGAGGGTTGGGTGACGAAAAACTGTTTTTT.

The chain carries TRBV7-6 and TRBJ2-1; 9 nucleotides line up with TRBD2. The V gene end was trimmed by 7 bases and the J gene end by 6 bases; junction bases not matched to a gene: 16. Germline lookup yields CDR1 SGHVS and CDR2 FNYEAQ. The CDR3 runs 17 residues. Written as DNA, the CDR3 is TGTGCCAGCACTCAAAATCCCGGACTAGCGAGGATCAATGAGCAGTTCTTC. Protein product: CASTQNPGLARINEQFF.

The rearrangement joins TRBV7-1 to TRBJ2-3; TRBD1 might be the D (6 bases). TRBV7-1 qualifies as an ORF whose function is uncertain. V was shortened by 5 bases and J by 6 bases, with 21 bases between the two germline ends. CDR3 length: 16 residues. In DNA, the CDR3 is TGTGCCAGCAGCGTATCGGACAGCCCTACCGCCGATACGCAGTATTTT. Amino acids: CASSVSDSPTADTQYF.

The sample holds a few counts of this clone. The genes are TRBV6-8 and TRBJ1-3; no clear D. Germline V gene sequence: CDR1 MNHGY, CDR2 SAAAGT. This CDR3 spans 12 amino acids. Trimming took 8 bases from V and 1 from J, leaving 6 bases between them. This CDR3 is CASASSGNTIYF. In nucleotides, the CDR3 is TGTGCCAGCGCCTCTTCTGGAAACACCATATATTTT.

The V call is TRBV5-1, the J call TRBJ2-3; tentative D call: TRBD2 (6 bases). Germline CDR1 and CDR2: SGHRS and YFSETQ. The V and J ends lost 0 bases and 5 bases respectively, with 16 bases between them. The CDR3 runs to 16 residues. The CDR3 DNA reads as TGCGCCAGCAGCTTGGGGCTTCGGGAGAATCAAGATACGCAGTATTTT. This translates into CASSLGLRENQDTQYF.

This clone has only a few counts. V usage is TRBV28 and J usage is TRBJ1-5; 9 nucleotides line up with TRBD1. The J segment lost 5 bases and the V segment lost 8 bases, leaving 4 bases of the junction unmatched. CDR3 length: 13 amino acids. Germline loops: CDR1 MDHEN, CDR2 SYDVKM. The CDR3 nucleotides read TGTGCCAGCCTGGGACAGGGTTATCAGCCCCAGCATTTT. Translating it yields CASLGQGYQPQHF.

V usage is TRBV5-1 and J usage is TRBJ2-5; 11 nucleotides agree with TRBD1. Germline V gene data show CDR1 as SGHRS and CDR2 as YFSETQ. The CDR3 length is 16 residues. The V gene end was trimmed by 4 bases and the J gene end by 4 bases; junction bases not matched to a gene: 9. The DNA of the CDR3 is TGCGCCAGCAGCCTCGGGGACAGGGGGTATAGAGAGACCCAGTACTTC. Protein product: CASSLGDRGYRETQYF.

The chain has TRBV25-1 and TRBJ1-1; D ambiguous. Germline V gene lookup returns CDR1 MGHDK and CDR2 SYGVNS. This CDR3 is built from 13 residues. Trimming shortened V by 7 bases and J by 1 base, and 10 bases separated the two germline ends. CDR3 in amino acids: CASTAGQNTEAFF. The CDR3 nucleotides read TGTGCCAGCACCGCCGGGCAGAACACTGAAGCTTTCTTT.

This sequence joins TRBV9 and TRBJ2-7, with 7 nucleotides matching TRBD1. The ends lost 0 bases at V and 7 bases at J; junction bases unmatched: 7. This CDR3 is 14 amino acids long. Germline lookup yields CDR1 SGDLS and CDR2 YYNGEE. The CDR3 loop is CASSVADRPLEQYF. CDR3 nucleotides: TGTGCCAGCAGCGTAGCGGACAGGCCCCTTGAGCAGTACTTC. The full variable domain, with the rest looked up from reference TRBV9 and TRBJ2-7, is DSGVTQTPKHLITATGQRVTLRCSPRSGDLSVYWYQQSLDQGLQFLIQYYNGEERAKGNILERFSAQQFPDLHSELNLSSLELGDSALYFCASSVADRPLEQYFGPGTRLTVT.

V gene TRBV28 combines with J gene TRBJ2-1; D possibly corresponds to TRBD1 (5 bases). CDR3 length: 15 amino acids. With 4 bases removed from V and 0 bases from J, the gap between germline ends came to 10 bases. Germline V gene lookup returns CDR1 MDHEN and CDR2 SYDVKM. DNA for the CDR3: TGTGCCAGCAGTTCAGGGTCAGGCTCCTACAATGAGCAGTTCTTC. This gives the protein CASSSGSGSYNEQFF. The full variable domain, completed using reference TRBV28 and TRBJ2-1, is DVKVTQSSRYLVKRTGEKVFLECVQDMDHENMFWYRQDPGLGLRLIYFSYDVKMKEKGDIPEGYSVSREKKERFSLILESASTNQTSMYLCASSSGSGSYNEQFFGPGTRLTVL.

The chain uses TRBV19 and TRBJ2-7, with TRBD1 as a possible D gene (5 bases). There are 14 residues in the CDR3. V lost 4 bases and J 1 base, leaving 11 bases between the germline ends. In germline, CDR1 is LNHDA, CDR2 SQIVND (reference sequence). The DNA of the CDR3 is TGTGCCAGTAGTACGCCAGGGCTATCCTACGAGCAGTACTTC. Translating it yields CASSTPGLSYEQYF.

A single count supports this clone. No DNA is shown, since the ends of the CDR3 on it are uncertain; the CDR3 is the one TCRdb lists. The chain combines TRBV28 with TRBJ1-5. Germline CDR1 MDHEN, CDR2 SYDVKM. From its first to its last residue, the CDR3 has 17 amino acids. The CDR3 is CASSESFGAGGNQPQHF.

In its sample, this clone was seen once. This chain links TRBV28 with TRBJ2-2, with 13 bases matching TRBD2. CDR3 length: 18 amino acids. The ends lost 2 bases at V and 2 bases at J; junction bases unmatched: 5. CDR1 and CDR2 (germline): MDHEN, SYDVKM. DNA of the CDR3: TGTGCCAGCAGTTTAGGACTAGCGGGAGATCCTAACACCGGGGAGCTGTTTTTT. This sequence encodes CASSLGLAGDPNTGELFF.

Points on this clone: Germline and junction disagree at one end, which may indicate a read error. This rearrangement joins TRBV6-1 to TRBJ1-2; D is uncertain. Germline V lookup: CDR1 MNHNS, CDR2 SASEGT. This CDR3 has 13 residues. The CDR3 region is CAISEAENYGYTF. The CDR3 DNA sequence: TGTGCCATCAGTGAAGCTGAAAACTATGGCTACACCTTC.